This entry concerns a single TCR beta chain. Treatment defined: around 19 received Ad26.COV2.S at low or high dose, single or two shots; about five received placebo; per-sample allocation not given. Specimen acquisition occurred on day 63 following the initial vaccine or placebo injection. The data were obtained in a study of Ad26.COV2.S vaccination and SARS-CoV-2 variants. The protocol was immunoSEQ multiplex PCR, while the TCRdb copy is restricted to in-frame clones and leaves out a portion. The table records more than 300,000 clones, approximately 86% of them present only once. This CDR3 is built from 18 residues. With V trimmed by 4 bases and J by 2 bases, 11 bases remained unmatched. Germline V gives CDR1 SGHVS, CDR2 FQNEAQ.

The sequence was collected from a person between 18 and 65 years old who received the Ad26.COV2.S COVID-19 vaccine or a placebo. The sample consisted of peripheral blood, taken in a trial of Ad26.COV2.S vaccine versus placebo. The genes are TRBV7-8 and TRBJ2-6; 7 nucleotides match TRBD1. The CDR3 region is CASSYRQGDSAGANVLTF. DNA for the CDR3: TGTGCCAGCAGCTATAGACAGGGAGATAGCGCTGGGGCCAACGTCCTGACTTTC.